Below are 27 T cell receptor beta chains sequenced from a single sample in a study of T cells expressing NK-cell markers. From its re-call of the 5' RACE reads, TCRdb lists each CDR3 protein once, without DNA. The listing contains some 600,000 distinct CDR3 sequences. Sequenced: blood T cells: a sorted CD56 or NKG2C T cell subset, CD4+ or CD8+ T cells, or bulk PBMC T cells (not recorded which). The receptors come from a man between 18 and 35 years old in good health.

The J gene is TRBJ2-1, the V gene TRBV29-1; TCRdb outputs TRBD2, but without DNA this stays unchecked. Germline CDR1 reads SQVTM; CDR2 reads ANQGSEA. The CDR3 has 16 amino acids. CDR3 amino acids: CSVEGTSGAPYNEQFF.

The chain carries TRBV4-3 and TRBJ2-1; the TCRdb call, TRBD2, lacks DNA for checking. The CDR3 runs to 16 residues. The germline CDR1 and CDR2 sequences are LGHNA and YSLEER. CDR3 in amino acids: CASSRAWTSGNNEQFF.

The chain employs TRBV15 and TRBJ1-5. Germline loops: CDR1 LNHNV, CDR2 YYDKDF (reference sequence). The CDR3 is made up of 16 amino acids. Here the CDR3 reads CATSPADRGQGQPQHF.

CDR3: CASSLSRLAGKETQYF. The V and J genes are TRBV5-1 and TRBJ2-5; without DNA, the TCRdb call of TRBD2 cannot be checked. The CDR3 has 16 amino acids. Per the germline V gene, CDR1 is SGHRS and CDR2 is YFSETQ.

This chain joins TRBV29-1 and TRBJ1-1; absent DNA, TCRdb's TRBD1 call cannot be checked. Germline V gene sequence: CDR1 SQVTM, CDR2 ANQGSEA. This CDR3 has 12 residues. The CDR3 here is CSGRGSATEAFF.

The CDR3 loop is CASSSGTSGMGEQFF. The chain joins TRBV5-5 to TRBJ2-1; there is no DNA to check the TCRdb D call of TRBD2. The germline V gene encodes CDR1 SGHKS and CDR2 YYEKEE (reference sequence). The CDR3 loop spans 15 amino acids.

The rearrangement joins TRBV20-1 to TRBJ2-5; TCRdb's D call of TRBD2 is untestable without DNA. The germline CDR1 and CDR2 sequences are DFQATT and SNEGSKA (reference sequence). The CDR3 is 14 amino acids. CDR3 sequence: CSAPTGGGQETQYF.

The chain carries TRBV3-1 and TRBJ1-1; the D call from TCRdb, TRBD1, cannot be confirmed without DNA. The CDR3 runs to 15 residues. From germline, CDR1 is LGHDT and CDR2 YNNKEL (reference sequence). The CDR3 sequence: CASSPSGLLNTEAFF.

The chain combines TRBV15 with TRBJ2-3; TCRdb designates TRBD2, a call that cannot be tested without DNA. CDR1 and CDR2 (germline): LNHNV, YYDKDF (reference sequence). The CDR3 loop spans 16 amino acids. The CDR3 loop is CATSIGLAGAEDTQYF.

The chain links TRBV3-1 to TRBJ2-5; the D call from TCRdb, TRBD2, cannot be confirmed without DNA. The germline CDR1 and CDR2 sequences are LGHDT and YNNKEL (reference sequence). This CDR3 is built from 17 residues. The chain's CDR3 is CASSQDLLAGGSETQYF.

This CDR3 is CASSAGQGVDTQYF. The chain is built from TRBV7-2 and TRBJ2-3; TCRdb indicates TRBD1, and absent DNA this call remains unverified. Germline CDR1 reads SGHTA; CDR2 reads FQGNSA. The CDR3 has 14 residues.

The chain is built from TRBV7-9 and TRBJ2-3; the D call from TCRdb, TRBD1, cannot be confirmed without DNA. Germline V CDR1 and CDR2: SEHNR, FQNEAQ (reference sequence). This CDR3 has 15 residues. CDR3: CASSLASGLGDTQYF. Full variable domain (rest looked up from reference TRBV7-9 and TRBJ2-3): DTGVSQNPRHKITKRGQNVTFRCDPISEHNRLYWYRQTLGQGPEFLTYFQNEAQLEKSRLLSDRFSAERPKGSFSTLEIQRTEQGDSAMYLCASSLASGLGDTQYFGPGTRLTVL.

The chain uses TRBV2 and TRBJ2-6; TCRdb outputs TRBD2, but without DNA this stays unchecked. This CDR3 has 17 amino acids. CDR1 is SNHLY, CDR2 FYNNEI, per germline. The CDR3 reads CASSKGLAGSGANVLTF.

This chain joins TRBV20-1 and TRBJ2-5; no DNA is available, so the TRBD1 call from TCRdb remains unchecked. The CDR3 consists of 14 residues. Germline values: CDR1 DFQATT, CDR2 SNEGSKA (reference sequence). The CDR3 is CSAGGGLGRETQYF.

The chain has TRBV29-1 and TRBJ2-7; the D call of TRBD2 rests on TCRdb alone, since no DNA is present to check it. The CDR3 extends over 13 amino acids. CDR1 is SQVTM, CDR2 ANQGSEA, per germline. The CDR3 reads CSVTTSGTYEQYF.

The CDR3 loop reads CASSLIGGSNQETQYF. The rearrangement links TRBV12-3 or TRBV12-4 to TRBJ2-5; TCRdb picks TRBD2, but there is no DNA to check that call. There are 16 residues in the CDR3.

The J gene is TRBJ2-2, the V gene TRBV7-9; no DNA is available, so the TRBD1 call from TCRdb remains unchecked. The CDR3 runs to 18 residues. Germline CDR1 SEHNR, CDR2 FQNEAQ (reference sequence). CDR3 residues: CASSLKLLSDRGTGELFF.

CDR3 region: CASSLLSGQAAQGGEQFF. The V call is TRBV6-5, the J call TRBJ2-1; the TRBD1 assignment by TCRdb is unverifiable without DNA. CDR1 is MNHEY, CDR2 SVGAGI, per germline. CDR3 length: 18 amino acids.

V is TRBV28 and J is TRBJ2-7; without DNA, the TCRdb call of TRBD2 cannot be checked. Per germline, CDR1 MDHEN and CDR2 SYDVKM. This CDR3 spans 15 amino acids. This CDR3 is CASSFITSEPYEQYF.

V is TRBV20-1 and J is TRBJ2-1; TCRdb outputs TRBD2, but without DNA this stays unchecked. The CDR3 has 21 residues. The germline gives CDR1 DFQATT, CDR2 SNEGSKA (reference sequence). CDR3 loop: CSARDPRGLAGFSSSYNEQFF.

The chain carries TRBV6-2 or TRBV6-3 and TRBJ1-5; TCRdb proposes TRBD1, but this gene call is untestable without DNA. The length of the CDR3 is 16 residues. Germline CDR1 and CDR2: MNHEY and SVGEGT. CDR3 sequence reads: CASSYATQGANQPQHF.

The CDR3 protein is CASSRSTSGGSNEQFF. This rearrangement joins TRBV6-2 or TRBV6-3 to TRBJ2-1; checking the TCRdb D call of TRBD2 is not possible without DNA. The CDR3 is 16 amino acids. The germline V gene encodes CDR1 MNHEY and CDR2 SVGEGT.

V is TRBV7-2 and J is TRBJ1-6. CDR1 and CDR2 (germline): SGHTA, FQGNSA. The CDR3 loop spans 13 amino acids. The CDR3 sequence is CATLLGPNSPLHF.

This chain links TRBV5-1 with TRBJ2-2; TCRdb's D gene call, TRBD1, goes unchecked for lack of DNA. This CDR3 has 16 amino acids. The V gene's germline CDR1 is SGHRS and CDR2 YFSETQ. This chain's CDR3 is CASSLLQGMNTGELFF. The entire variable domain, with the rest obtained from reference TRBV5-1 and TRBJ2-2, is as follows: KAGVTQTPRYLIKTRGQQVTLSCSPISGHRSVSWYQQTPGQGLQFLFEYFSETQRNKGNFPGRFSGRQFSNSRSEMNVSTLELGDSALYLCASSLLQGMNTGELFFGEGSRLTVL.

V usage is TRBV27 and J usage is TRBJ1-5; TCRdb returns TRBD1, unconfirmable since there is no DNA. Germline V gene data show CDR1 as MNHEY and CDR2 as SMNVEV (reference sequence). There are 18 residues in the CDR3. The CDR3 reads CASSLSWGQGSGNQPQHF.

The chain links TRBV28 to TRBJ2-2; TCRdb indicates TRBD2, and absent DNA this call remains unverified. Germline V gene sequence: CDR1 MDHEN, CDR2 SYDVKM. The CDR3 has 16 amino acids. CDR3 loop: CASSRDLAVNTGELFF.

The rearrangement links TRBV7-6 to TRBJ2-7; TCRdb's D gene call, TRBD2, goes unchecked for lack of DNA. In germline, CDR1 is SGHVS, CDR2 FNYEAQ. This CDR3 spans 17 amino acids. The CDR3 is CAPHQGELVPLSYEQYF. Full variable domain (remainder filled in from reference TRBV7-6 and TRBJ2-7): GAGVSQSPRYKVTKRGQDVALRCDPISGHVSLYWYRQALGQGPEFLTYFNYEAQQDKSGLPNDRFSAERPEGSISTLTIQRTEQRDSAMYRCAPHQGELVPLSYEQYFGPGTRLTVT.